One and the same sample provided the 14 T cell receptor beta chains below, sequenced in a study of quantifying T cell responses using KT2 cells. For the study at large: Reverse transcription used primers in the TCR alpha and beta constant regions.

Each cDNA got a UMI-containing oligo ligated at its 3' end. The first PCR ran 3 to 5 cycles with an equimolar RC1.1 and RC1.2 beta primer mix. TCRdb reprocessed the UMI-ligation and nested PCR reads via MiXCR and lists one record per CDR3 protein. The sample has approximately 46,000 distinct CDR3 sequences, 11% seen once. Sequenced input: PBMCs spiked with cells of the T cell clone KT2. These receptors all come from a human donor.

This clonotype was found a few times. V usage is TRBV27 and J usage is TRBJ2-3; TRBD2 is a possible D gene (5 bases). Trimming took off 5 bases at V and 1 base at J, with 16 bases between the two ends. The CDR3 is 16 residues long. Germline V gene lookup returns CDR1 MNHEY and CDR2 SMNVEV (reference sequence). The CDR3 sequence: CASSRTLGSRTDTQYF. The CDR3, as DNA: TGTGCCAGCAGTCGGACTCTAGGAAGTCGCACAGATACGCAGTATTTT.

Comments on this clonotype: This could be a read error, since a much larger clone is one nucleotide away. The chain employs TRBV9 and TRBJ2-3; D is unclear. Germline V gene sequence: CDR1 SGDLS, CDR2 YYNGEE. V lost 0 bases, J lost 4 bases, and 9 bases lay in between. The CDR3 length is 14 residues. The CDR3 loop reads CASSVVPRSDTQYF. The CDR3 region has the DNA TGTGCCAGCAGCGTAGTTCCGCGATCAGATACGCAGTATTTT.

The chain employs TRBV27 and TRBJ1-1; 7 bases align to TRBD1. CDR3 length: 16 residues. CDR1 and CDR2 from the germline V gene are MNHEY and SMNVEV (reference sequence). V lost 4 bases to trimming and J lost 4 bases; unmatched junction nucleotides: 12. The CDR3 spells CASSSARQGRGTEAFF. CDR3 nucleotides: TGTGCCAGCAGTTCCGCACGACAGGGTCGCGGCACTGAAGCTTTCTTT.

There are many counts of this clonotype. The V gene is TRBV19, the J gene TRBJ2-5; no reliable D call. The germline gives CDR1 LNHDA, CDR2 SQIVND (reference sequence). This CDR3 region has 13 residues. V lost 3 bases and J 7 bases, leaving 12 bases between the germline ends. The CDR3 DNA reads TGTGCCAGTAGTATGGGTAGTATGTGGACCCAGTACTTC. Its translation is CASSMGSMWTQYF.

The chain uses TRBV6-6 and TRBJ1-1; TRBD1 matches at 10 bases. V dropped 4 bases and J dropped 5; count of bases not matched to a gene: 7. The CDR3 totals 15 residues. The germline V gene has CDR1 MNHNY and CDR2 SVGAGI (reference sequence). CDR3 nucleotides: TGTGCCAGCAGTTCCCGGGACAGGGGAAAGACTGAAGCTTTCTTT. Protein: CASSSRDRGKTEAFF.

Many counts were recorded for this clonotype. This rearrangement joins TRBV25-1 to TRBJ2-7, with TRBD1 matching over 9 bases. Trimming cost V 3 bases and J 2 bases; bases outside gene matches: 5. CDR3 length equals 15 residues. Looked up from germline, CDR1 is MGHDK and CDR2 is SYGVNS. The CDR3 loop is CASSEWGTGTYEQYF. The CDR3 DNA reads as TGTGCCAGCAGTGAGTGGGGGACAGGGACCTACGAGCAGTACTTC.

This clonotype was counted only a few times. This chain connects TRBV6-5 to TRBJ1-1; the D gene is possibly TRBD1 (5 bases). The V and J ends lost 7 bases and 4 bases respectively, with 19 bases between them. CDR1 and CDR2 (germline): MNHEY, SVGAGI. The CDR3 is 15 amino acids. The CDR3: CASTPGREVFTEAFF. DNA for the CDR3: TGTGCCAGCACCCCGGGCAGGGAGGTTTTCACTGAAGCTTTCTTT.

This rearrangement joins TRBV3-1 to TRBJ2-5, with TRBD2 matching 11 bases. The V gene end was trimmed by 1 base and the J gene end by 3 bases; junction bases not matched to a gene: 7. This CDR3 is built from 17 residues. Germline V gene sequence: CDR1 LGHDT, CDR2 YNNKEL (reference sequence). For the CDR3, the DNA is TGTGCCAGCAGCCAAGTCCCCCAACTAGCGGGGGAAGAGACCCAGTACTTC. Translation: CASSQVPQLAGEETQYF.

In DNA, the CDR3 is TGCGCCAGCAGCCAAGATCAGGGACGCTCTGGAAACACCATATATTTT. It encodes CASSQDQGRSGNTIYF. This chain joins TRBV4-3 and TRBJ1-3; D perhaps matches TRBD1 (5 bases). V lost 0 bases and J 0 bases, leaving 9 bases between the germline ends. CDR1 is LGHNA and CDR2 is YSLEER in the germline V gene. The length of the CDR3 is 16 residues.

This clonotype was recorded at least ten times. The V and J genes are TRBV5-1 and TRBJ2-3; 9 bases are a match to TRBD2. Trimming cost V 2 bases and J 5 bases; bases outside gene matches: 3. This CDR3 comprises 14 residues. Germline assignment: CDR1 SGHRS and CDR2 YFSETQ. CDR3 coding DNA: TGCGCCAGCAGCTTCGCGGGGGGGCAAGATACGCAGTATTTT. Amino acids: CASSFAGGQDTQYF. Looking up the rest from reference TRBV5-1 and TRBJ2-3 gives the full variable domain: KAGVTQTPRYLIKTRGQQVTLSCSPISGHRSVSWYQQTPGQGLQFLFEYFSETQRNKGNFPGRFSGRQFSNSRSEMNVSTLELGDSALYLCASSFAGGQDTQYFGPGTRLTVL.

This chain joins TRBV7-8 and TRBJ1-5; D remains ambiguous. CDR1 is SGHVS, CDR2 FQNEAQ, per germline. The CDR3 has 14 amino acids. V lost 4 bases and J 1 base, leaving 8 bases between the germline ends. The CDR3 DNA sequence: TGTGCCAGCAGCTCCCGGGTCAGCAATCAGCCCCAGCATTTT. Translated, it gives CASSSRVSNQPQHF.

This clonotype has a count of ten or more. The chain uses TRBV5-1 and TRBJ2-5; 8 positions match TRBD2. V dropped 4 bases and J dropped 1; count of bases not matched to a gene: 9. The CDR3 has 16 residues. Per the germline V gene, CDR1 is SGHRS and CDR2 is YFSETQ. The CDR3 nucleotides are TGCGCCAGCAGCCCGCGGACCGGGACTAGCCAAGAGACCCAGTACTTC. It encodes CASSPRTGTSQETQYF.

This clonotype was detected only a few times. The chain joins TRBV5-6 to TRBJ1-1; 11 bases fit TRBD1. After removal of 3 bases from V and 3 bases from J, the junction contained 19 bases not matched to a gene. This CDR3 is 20 amino acids long. Per the germline V gene, CDR1 is SGHDT and CDR2 is YYEEEE. CDR3 nucleotides: TGTGCCAGCAGCTCATGGACAGGGGGCGATCTGAGGTTCGGTCACACTGAAGCTTTCTTT. Encoded protein: CASSSWTGGDLRFGHTEAFF.

The V and J genes are TRBV3-1 and TRBJ2-3; maybe TRBD2 (6 bases). Germline assignment: CDR1 LGHDT and CDR2 YNNKEL (reference sequence). The CDR3 totals 15 residues. The ends were cut back, 5 bases at V and 1 base at J, with 13 bases in the middle. CDR3 nucleotides: TGTGCCAGCAGCGTCAGCGGCGGGGGCACAGATACGCAGTATTTT. It translates to CASSVSGGGTDTQYF.